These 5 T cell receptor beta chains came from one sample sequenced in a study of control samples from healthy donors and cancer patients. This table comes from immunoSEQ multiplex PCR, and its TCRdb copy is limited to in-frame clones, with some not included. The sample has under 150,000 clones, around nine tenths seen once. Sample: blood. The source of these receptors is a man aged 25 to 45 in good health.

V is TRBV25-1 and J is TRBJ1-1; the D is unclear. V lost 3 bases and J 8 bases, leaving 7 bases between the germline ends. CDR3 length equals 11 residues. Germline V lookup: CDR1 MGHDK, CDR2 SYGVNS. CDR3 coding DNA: TGTGCCAGCAGTGATTACCCCGAAGCTTTCTTT. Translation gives CASSDYPEAFF.

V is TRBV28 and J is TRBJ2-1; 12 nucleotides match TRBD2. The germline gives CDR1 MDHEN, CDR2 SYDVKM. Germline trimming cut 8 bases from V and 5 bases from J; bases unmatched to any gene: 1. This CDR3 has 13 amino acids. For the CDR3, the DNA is TGTGCCAGCCTAGCGGGAGGGAACAATGAGCAGTTCTTC. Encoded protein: CASLAGGNNEQFF.

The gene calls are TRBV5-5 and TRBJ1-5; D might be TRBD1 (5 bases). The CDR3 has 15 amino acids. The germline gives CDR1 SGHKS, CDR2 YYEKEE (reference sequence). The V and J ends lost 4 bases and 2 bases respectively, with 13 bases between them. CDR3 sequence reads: CASSNTGLGNQPQHF. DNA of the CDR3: TGTGCCAGCAGCAACACAGGTCTAGGCAATCAGCCCCAGCATTTT.

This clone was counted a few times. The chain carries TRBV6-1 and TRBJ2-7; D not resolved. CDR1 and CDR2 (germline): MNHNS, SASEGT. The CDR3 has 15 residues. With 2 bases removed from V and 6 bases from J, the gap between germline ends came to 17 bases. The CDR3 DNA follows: TGTGCCAGCAGTGAATACCTGCTAGGATCAGGCGAGCAGTACTTC. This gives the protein CASSEYLLGSGEQYF.

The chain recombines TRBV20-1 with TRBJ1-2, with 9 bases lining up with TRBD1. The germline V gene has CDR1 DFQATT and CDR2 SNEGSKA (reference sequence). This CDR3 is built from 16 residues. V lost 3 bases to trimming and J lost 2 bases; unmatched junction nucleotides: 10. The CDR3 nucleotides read TGCAGTGCTAGTATCTTACAGGGGGCGGGAAACTATGGCTACACCTTC. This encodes CSASILQGAGNYGYTF.